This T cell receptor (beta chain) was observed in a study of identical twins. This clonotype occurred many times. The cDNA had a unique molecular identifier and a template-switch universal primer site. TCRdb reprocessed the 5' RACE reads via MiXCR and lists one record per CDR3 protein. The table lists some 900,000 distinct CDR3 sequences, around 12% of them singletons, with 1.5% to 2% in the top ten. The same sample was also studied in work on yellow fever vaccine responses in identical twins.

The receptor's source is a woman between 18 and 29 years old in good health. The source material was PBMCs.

CDR3 residues: CASSPSRSSGYTF. CDR3 bases: TGTGCCAGCAGCCCCTCCCGTTCCTCTGGCTACACCTTC. J is TRBJ1-2 and V is TRBV12-3 or TRBV12-4; D gene unclear. V was trimmed by 6 bases and J by 7 bases, leaving 15 bases between them. This CDR3 contains 13 residues.